The TCR beta chain described here comes from a study of a mutant IDH1 vaccine in newly diagnosed glioma. Study observations and caveats: Shifts in the top peripheral T cell clonotypes seemed unrelated to pseudoprogression.

This clone was observed a single time. The target antigen is unknown. Germline loops: CDR1 SGHRS, CDR2 YFSETQ. The germline V and J ends were trimmed by 2 bases and 2 bases, with 13 bases remaining between them. The CDR3 is 15 residues long. The table came from immunoSEQ multiplex PCR; TCRdb's copy has only in-frame clones and leaves some out. This repertoire shows roughly 60,000 clones, about 84% found once; its top ten account for around 3.5%. Sample time point: week 11, during vaccination. Topical imiquimod accompanied each vaccine dose, which consisted of 300 ug of mutant IDH1 20-mer peptide. Each donor presented with a new WHO grade 3 or 4 astrocytoma that tested IDH1-mutant and showed ATRX loss.

This clonotype was sampled from a man aged 30 to 39 with glioma. The chain joins TRBV5-1 to TRBJ1-2; tentatively, D is TRBD1 (6 bases). The sample in question was PBMCs, obtained from a glioma patient whose treatment included an IDH1 peptide vaccine. The CDR3 DNA sequence: TGCGCCAGCAGCTTAATGTCAGGGGCCAACTATGGCTACACCTTC. The encoded protein is CASSLMSGANYGYTF.